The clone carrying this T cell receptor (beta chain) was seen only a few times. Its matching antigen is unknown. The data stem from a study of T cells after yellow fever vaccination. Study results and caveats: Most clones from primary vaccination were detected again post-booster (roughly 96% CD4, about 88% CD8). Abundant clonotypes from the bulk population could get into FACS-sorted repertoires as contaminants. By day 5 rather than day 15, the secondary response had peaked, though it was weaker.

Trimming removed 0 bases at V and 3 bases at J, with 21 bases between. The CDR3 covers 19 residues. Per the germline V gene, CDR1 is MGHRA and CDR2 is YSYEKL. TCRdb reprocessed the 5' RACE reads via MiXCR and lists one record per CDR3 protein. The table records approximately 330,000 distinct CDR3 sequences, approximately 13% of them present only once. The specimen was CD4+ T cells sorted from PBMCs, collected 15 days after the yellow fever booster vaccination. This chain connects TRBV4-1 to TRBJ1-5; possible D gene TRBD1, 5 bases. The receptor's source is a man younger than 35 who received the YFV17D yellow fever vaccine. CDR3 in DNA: TGCGCCAGCAGCCAAGACCCTCCGTCGGGGGAACTAAACAATCAGCCCCAGCATTTT. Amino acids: CASSQDPPSGELNNQPQHF.